This T cell receptor beta chain was recovered during a study of T cell responses to AZD1222 COVID-19 vaccine. Looking at the study overall: Doses given second, at about 4 or about 12 weeks, were pooled. Study results and limitations: Nearly half of spike-specific TCRs reportedly target variant regions that are unmutated in the B.1.351 and B.1.1.7 variants. Vaccine-associated CD4 TCRs ranged over spike, dominating at 160-218 and 743-854. The repertoires were collected only after the peak T cell response.

As to this clone: Its antigen is still unknown.

Data came from immunoSEQ multiplex PCR; TCRdb stores just in-frame clones and leaves some out. The sample lists roughly 170,000 clones, 70% to 90% seen once, with 0.4% to 0.5% in the top ten. The germline V gene encodes CDR1 MDHEN and CDR2 SYDVKM. Trimming cost V 3 bases and J 4 bases; bases outside gene matches: 4. There are 14 residues in the CDR3. This sequence was found in an adult in good health. V usage is TRBV28 and J usage is TRBJ1-1, with TRBD1 matching over 8 bases. The material was peripheral blood, obtained on day 0 of AZD1222 vaccination. The CDR3 nucleotides read TGTGCCAGCAGTTTTTCAGGGGGCGGCACTGAAGCTTTCTTT. As protein: CASSFSGGGTEAFF.